The 25 T cell receptor beta chains presented below share a single source sample, sequenced in a study of blood T cell repertoires in COVID-19 (dated by TCRdb to 2018 to 2021). Library preparation used the immunoSEQ multiplex PCR assay. As stored in TCRdb, this immuneACCESS dataset retains in-frame rearrangements with V and J assigned. A fraction of the clones does not appear; measured against another copy, unresolved V genes explain less than half of the discrepancy, and the remainder lacks a known reason. The sample yields 65,000 to 70,000 clones; 60% to 80% were counted once. The leading ten clones occupy around 50% of the sample. The sequencing sample was made of peripheral blood. These receptors were obtained from a human donor in a cohort sampled during active COVID-19.

At least ten counts were recorded for this clone. This chain uses TRBV12-2 with TRBJ2-2; the D segment call TRBD1 is taken from the table without a DNA check. TRBV12-2 is listed as a pseudogene. The CDR3 sequence is 17 residues long. The CDR3 sequence is CASRSPQGYRFTGELFF. The CDR3 nucleotides are TGTGCAAGTCGCTCGCCCCAGGGGTATCGGTTCACCGGGGAGCTGTTTTTT.

The V gene is TRBV28, the J gene TRBJ1-2; TRBD1 matches 7 bases. CDR3 length: 13 residues. V shed 9 bases and J 3 bases; nucleotides not matched to a gene: 7. Germline V gene data show CDR1 as MDHEN and CDR2 as SYDVKM. Here the CDR3 DNA reads TGTGCCAGTACAGTCGGGACAGACTATGGCTACACCTTC. Translation gives CASTVGTDYGYTF.

The chain uses TRBV3-1 (or the pseudogene TRBV3-2) and TRBJ2-7, with 10 bases lining up with TRBD2. Germline values: CDR1 LGHDT, CDR2 YNNKEL (reference sequence). Trimming took 2 bases from V and 12 from J; bases not matched to a gene: 13. This CDR3 region has 15 residues. CDR3 DNA sequence: TGTGCCAGCAGCCAACGAGCGGGAGGGCCAATCCTTCGGTACTTC. Amino acid sequence: CASSQRAGGPILRYF.

This chain links TRBV14 with TRBJ2-7; D might be TRBD1 (6 bases). The V gene's germline CDR1 is SGHDN and CDR2 FVKESK. There are 12 residues in the CDR3. V lost 1 base, J lost 6 bases, and 7 bases lay in between. In DNA form, the CDR3 reads TGTGCCAGCAGCCAAGCACAGGGCGAGCAGTACTTC. Translating it yields CASSQAQGEQYF.

V usage is TRBV19 and J usage is TRBJ1-1; TRBD1 aligns across 12 bases. CDR1 is LNHDA, CDR2 SQIVND, per germline (reference sequence). The CDR3 is 16 residues long. V lost 10 bases, J lost 1 base, and 10 bases stayed unmatched. The CDR3: CAISPGQGAGNTEAFF. The CDR3 region has the DNA TGTGCCATTTCTCCGGGACAGGGGGCCGGGAACACTGAAGCTTTCTTT.

This clone was recorded once. This chain joins TRBV6-2 or TRBV6-3 and TRBJ1-2; maybe TRBD1 (5 bases). Trimming took off 6 bases at V and 1 base at J, with 12 bases between the two ends. This CDR3 comprises 14 residues. Germline V gene sequence: CDR1 MNHEY, CDR2 SVGEGT. The CDR3, as DNA: TGTGCCAGCAGCCTACAGGTTTTTAACTATGGCTACACCTTC. Translating it yields CASSLQVFNYGYTF.

There are many counts of this clone. This sequence joins TRBV6-2 or TRBV6-3 and TRBJ1-1; D unresolved. V lost 6 bases, J lost 5 bases, and 7 bases lay in between. Germline-derived CDR1 and CDR2 are MNHEY and SVGEGT. The CDR3 has 11 amino acids. CDR3 loop: CASSPRTEAFF. In nucleotides, the CDR3 is TGTGCCAGCAGCCCCCGGACTGAAGCTTTCTTT.

This sequence joins TRBV18 and TRBJ2-3; D may be TRBD1 (6 bases). Trimming stripped 6 bases from V and 4 bases from J, with 14 bases between. CDR3 length: 14 amino acids. Germline CDR1 and CDR2: KGHSH and LQKENI. CDR3 in amino acids: CASSPRTVPDTQYF. DNA for the CDR3: TGTGCCAGCTCGCCTAGGACAGTACCAGATACGCAGTATTTT.

This clone was counted many times. The V gene is TRBV2, the J gene TRBJ2-2; TRBD2 agrees at 12 bases. From germline, CDR1 is SNHLY and CDR2 FYNNEI. The V segment lost 4 bases and the J segment 6 bases; nucleotides outside the gene matches: 0. The CDR3 consists of 14 residues. The CDR3 DNA is TGTGCCAGCAGTGGACTAGCGGGAGCCGGGGAGCTGTTTTTT. Amino acids: CASSGLAGAGELFF.

The chain couples TRBV24-1 to TRBJ2-5; perhaps TRBD2 as D (5 bases). Germline loops: CDR1 KGHDR, CDR2 SFDVKD. Trimming took off 9 bases at V and 3 bases at J, with 25 bases between the two ends. This CDR3 is built from 17 residues. The CDR3 nucleotides are TGTGCCACCGGCCGAAGTAGGCCGGCCGAGAGGGAAGAGACCCAGTACTTC. Translation gives CATGRSRPAEREETQYF.

V gene TRBV15 combines with J gene TRBJ2-7; 8 positions match TRBD1. The germline CDR1 and CDR2 sequences are LNHNV and YYDKDF (reference sequence). The CDR3 extends over 13 amino acids. J was trimmed by 7 bases and V by 4 bases; bases with no gene match: 6. Here the CDR3 DNA reads TGTGCCACCAGCACCCCAGGGGGCGGGGAGCAGTACTTC. It yields the protein CATSTPGGGEQYF.

This clone has just a few counts. This chain connects TRBV11-2 to TRBJ2-5; D perhaps matches TRBD1 (5 bases). CDR1 is SGHAT and CDR2 is FQNNGV in the germline V gene. The V end lost 5 bases, the J end lost 3 bases, and 16 bases lay between the germline ends. The CDR3 length is 15 residues. CDR3 loop: CASSPGTGTEETQYF. In DNA, the CDR3 is TGTGCCAGCAGCCCCGGAACAGGTACTGAAGAGACCCAGTACTTC.

The chain uses TRBV28 and TRBJ1-1; a weak D match, TRBD1 (6 bases). Deletions cut 8 bases from V and 0 bases from J, with 16 bases between. The CDR3 runs 15 residues. Germline V gives CDR1 MDHEN, CDR2 SYDVKM. The CDR3 nucleotides are TGTGCCAGCCCCAGATCGGGGGGCATGAACACTGAAGCTTTCTTT. It translates to CASPRSGGMNTEAFF.

V gene TRBV28 combines with J gene TRBJ2-7, with 9 bases lining up with TRBD2. V gave up 6 bases and J gave up 5 bases; unmatched junction bases: 8. Germline loops: CDR1 MDHEN, CDR2 SYDVKM. CDR3 size: 14 residues. The chain's CDR3 is CASSMGGRVHEQYF. CDR3 coding DNA: TGTGCCAGCAGCATGGGCGGGAGGGTACACGAGCAGTACTTC. Filled out from reference TRBV28 and TRBJ2-7, the complete variable domain reads DVKVTQSSRYLVKRTGEKVFLECVQDMDHENMFWYRQDPGLGLRLIYFSYDVKMKEKGDIPEGYSVSREKKERFSLILESASTNQTSMYLCASSMGGRVHEQYFGPGTRLTVT.

The V call is TRBV28, the J call TRBJ1-5; 9 nucleotides line up with TRBD1. Trimming removed 4 bases from V and 2 bases from J; junction bases left unmatched: 3. This CDR3 comprises 15 residues. Germline assignment: CDR1 MDHEN and CDR2 SYDVKM. The CDR3 sequence: CASSSTGGGNQPQHF. The CDR3 DNA sequence: TGTGCCAGCAGTTCGACAGGGGGGGGCAATCAGCCCCAGCATTTT.

The genes are TRBV7-2 and TRBJ1-4; TRBD1 aligns across 10 bases. V lost 3 bases to trimming and J lost 7 bases; unmatched junction nucleotides: 5. This CDR3 comprises 15 residues. CDR1 is SGHTA and CDR2 is FQGNSA in the germline V gene. The CDR3 is CASSFPGQGSEKLFF. In nucleotides, the CDR3 is TGTGCCAGCAGCTTCCCGGGACAGGGGAGTGAAAAACTGTTTTTT.

The V call is TRBV11-2, the J call TRBJ2-7; 11 nucleotides line up with TRBD1. CDR1 and CDR2 from the germline V gene are SGHAT and FQNNGV. J was trimmed by 3 bases and V by 5 bases; bases with no gene match: 6. This CDR3 is built from 15 residues. The CDR3 nucleotides read TGTGCCAGCAGCGTGGGGGACAGGGGGGGCTACGAGCAGTACTTC. The encoded protein is CASSVGDRGGYEQYF. Using reference TRBV11-2 and TRBJ2-7 for the parts outside the CDR3, the full variable domain is EAGVAQSPRYKIIEKRQSVAFWCNPISGHATLYWYQQILGQGPKLLIQFQNNGVVDDSQLPKDRFSAERLKGVDSTLKIQPAKLEDSAVYLCASSVGDRGGYEQYFGPGTRLTVT.

DNA for the CDR3: TGTGCCACTGCGACAGGGGAAGAGACCCAGTACTTC. It is translated as CATATGEETQYF. This chain joins TRBV10-3 and TRBJ2-5; 8 bases agree with TRBD1. J gave up 3 bases and V 10 bases, and 4 bases lay outside the gene matches. CDR1 is ENHRY and CDR2 is SYGVKD in the germline V gene. The CDR3 is 12 amino acids.

The chain carries TRBV6-1 and TRBJ1-2, with TRBD1 matching over 7 bases. Looked up from germline, CDR1 is MNHNS and CDR2 is SASEGT. The length of the CDR3 is 14 residues. J gave up 7 bases and V 3 bases, and 8 bases lay outside the gene matches. The CDR3 region has the DNA TGTGCCAGCAGTGACCGACAGGGTAGAGGTGGCTACACCTTC. Its protein product is CASSDRQGRGGYTF.

A single count supports this clone. This CDR3 is CASSQAGGREQYF. The CDR3 DNA reads as TGTGCCAGCAGTCAAGCGGGAGGGCGGGAGCAGTACTTC. The V call is TRBV6-2 or TRBV6-3, the J call TRBJ2-7, with 10 positions matching TRBD2. The ends lost 5 bases at V and 7 bases at J; junction bases unmatched: 5. The V gene's germline CDR1 is MNHEY and CDR2 SVGEGT. The length of the CDR3 is 13 residues.

The chain couples TRBV4-1 to TRBJ2-5; 7 nucleotides agree with TRBD2. Germline V gene lookup returns CDR1 MGHRA and CDR2 YSYEKL. V lost 0 bases and J lost 2; bases outside the gene matches: 6. This CDR3 comprises 16 residues. CDR3 region: CASSQEGRDLQETQYF. The CDR3 DNA reads as TGCGCCAGCAGCCAAGAGGGGAGGGACCTACAAGAGACCCAGTACTTC.

As concerns this clone: Other DNA sequences from this sample encode an identical CDR3 as well. The V gene is TRBV19, the J gene TRBJ1-2, with no clear D. There are 12 residues in the CDR3. In germline, CDR1 is LNHDA, CDR2 SQIVND (reference sequence). V was shortened by 3 bases and J by 5 bases, with 7 bases between the two germline ends. The CDR3 coding sequence is TGTGCCAGTAGTATTTCCGTTTATGGCTACACCTTC. Translation: CASSISVYGYTF.

V usage is TRBV28 and J usage is TRBJ1-4; possible D gene TRBD1, 5 bases. This CDR3 has 15 amino acids. The V gene's germline CDR1 is MDHEN and CDR2 SYDVKM. Trimming pared 5 bases from V and 7 bases from J, leaving 17 bases between. CDR3 region: CASSPSGGRVEKLFF. In nucleotides, the CDR3 is TGTGCCAGCAGTCCCTCGGGGGGGAGGGTTGAAAAACTGTTTTTT.

The rearrangement links TRBV28 to TRBJ2-1, with 13 bases that match TRBD2. From germline, CDR1 is MDHEN and CDR2 SYDVKM. The CDR3 has 15 amino acids. V lost 0 bases and J lost 8; bases outside the gene matches: 1. CDR3 residues: CASSLWGLAGYEQFF. The CDR3 nucleotides are TGTGCCAGCAGTTTATGGGGACTAGCGGGATATGAGCAGTTCTTC. Full variable domain (missing parts from reference TRBV28 and TRBJ2-1): DVKVTQSSRYLVKRTGEKVFLECVQDMDHENMFWYRQDPGLGLRLIYFSYDVKMKEKGDIPEGYSVSREKKERFSLILESASTNQTSMYLCASSLWGLAGYEQFFGPGTRLTVL.

The rearrangement uses TRBV15 and TRBJ2-7, with TRBD2 as a possible D gene (6 bases). The V end was cut by 9 bases, the J end by 4 bases, with 16 bases between. The V gene's germline CDR1 is LNHNV and CDR2 YYDKDF (reference sequence). The CDR3 consists of 13 residues. The CDR3 is CATGRKGRYEQYF. The CDR3 bases are TGTGCCACGGGGAGGAAGGGCAGGTACGAGCAGTACTTC.